Below are 10 T cell receptor beta chains sequenced from a single sample in a study of human T cells and chemical hapten exposure. TCRdb fed the RACE reads into MiXCR, producing one record per CDR3 protein. The data contain a few hundred thousand distinct CDR3 sequences, 4% to 5.5% of them seen just once; the ten biggest clones take up 2% to 2.5%. The sample's time point: patch test 1, 2 weeks after DPC sensitization. Treatment denoted: therapeutic diphenylcyclopropenone sensitization with weekly scalp DPC. The sequencing here drew on whole blood, taken in connection with sensitization to the hapten diphenylcyclopropenone (DPC). The receptors originated from a woman aged 45-65 years with alopecia areata. Some clones in this sample may be carry-over from other donors' samples.

This clonotype was seen repeatedly, ten times or more. The J gene is TRBJ1-1, the V gene TRBV10-3, with TRBD1 matching 8 bases. Germline-derived CDR1 and CDR2 are ENHRY and SYGVKD. This CDR3 is built from 13 residues. Losses at the gene ends were 6 bases for V and 3 bases for J; bases not matched to a gene: 3. CDR3 sequence reads: CAISGQGYTEAFF. The DNA for the CDR3 is TGTGCCATCAGCGGACAGGGATACACTGAAGCTTTCTTT.

This clonotype has a handful of counts. The rearrangement uses TRBV12-3 or TRBV12-4 and TRBJ1-1, with D uncertain. The germline V and J ends were trimmed by 2 bases and 7 bases, with 8 bases remaining between them. The CDR3 has 12 amino acids. The CDR3 sequence: CASSLTRLEAFF. The CDR3 DNA sequence: TGTGCCAGCAGTTTAACCAGGCTTGAAGCTTTCTTT.

This clonotype showed up many times. This chain uses TRBV5-6 with TRBJ1-5, with 12 nucleotides matching TRBD1. J gave up 2 bases and V 3 bases, and 6 bases lay outside the gene matches. The CDR3 is made up of 17 amino acids. Germline V lookup: CDR1 SGHDT, CDR2 YYEEEE. This CDR3 is CASSSRDRGRGNQPQHF. The CDR3, as DNA: TGTGCCAGCAGCTCCCGGGACAGGGGGCGCGGCAATCAGCCCCAGCATTTT.

This clonotype has a count of ten or more. This chain uses TRBV28 with TRBJ1-2; possible D gene TRBD1, 5 bases. The CDR3 loop spans 13 amino acids. Trimming pared 6 bases from V and 9 bases from J, leaving 17 bases between. From germline, CDR1 is MDHEN and CDR2 SYDVKM. Here the CDR3 reads CASRPVDKSSYTF. CDR3 sequence (DNA): TGTGCCAGCAGACCCGTGGACAAATCTAGCTACACCTTC.

Many counts were recorded for this clonotype. The chain is built from TRBV25-1 and TRBJ2-7; D might be TRBD2 (5 bases). Germline V gene data show CDR1 as MGHDK and CDR2 as SYGVNS. The V gene lost 6 bases and the J gene lost 5 bases, with 23 bases spanning the gap. The CDR3 length is 16 residues. The CDR3 here is CASSASGEGLRDEQYF. The CDR3 DNA reads TGTGCCAGCAGCGCCTCCGGGGAAGGCCTACGGGACGAGCAGTACTTC.

The rearrangement links TRBV5-1 to TRBJ2-7; 8 bases line up with TRBD1. The CDR3 covers 13 residues. The J segment lost 6 bases and the V segment lost 0 bases, leaving 2 bases of the junction unmatched. CDR1 and CDR2 (germline): SGHRS, YFSETQ. The CDR3 region has the DNA TGCGCCAGCAGCTTGGCGACAGGGGTCGAGCAGTACTTC. Protein product: CASSLATGVEQYF.

This clonotype was seen many times. The CDR3 protein is CASSLGGIPNEQYF. The CDR3 nucleotides are TGTGCCAGCAGTTTAGGCGGGATCCCAAACGAGCAGTACTTC. V and J are TRBV12-3 or TRBV12-4 and TRBJ2-7, with D maybe TRBD2 (6 bases). V shed 1 base and J shed 5 bases, with 12 bases lying between them. The CDR3 extends over 14 amino acids.

The V call is TRBV18, the J call TRBJ1-5; D remains unclear. Germline values: CDR1 KGHSH, CDR2 LQKENI. The CDR3 is made up of 13 amino acids. Trimming took off 2 bases at V and 5 bases at J, with 7 bases between the two ends. CDR3 nucleotide sequence: TGTGCCAGCTCACCAAATGAAGATCAGCCCCAGCATTTT. This sequence encodes CASSPNEDQPQHF.

There are many counts of this clonotype. V gene TRBV6-6 combines with J gene TRBJ1-2, with D possibly being TRBD1 (6 bases). Between the trimmed V and J ends, which lost 7 bases and 4 bases, there was a span of 22 bases. This CDR3 contains 16 residues. Germline V gene data show CDR1 as MNHNY and CDR2 as SVGAGI (reference sequence). The CDR3 spells CASTPPGGAISYGYTF. The CDR3, as DNA: TGTGCCAGCACCCCCCCGGGGGGCGCTATAAGCTATGGCTACACCTTC.

The chain uses TRBV5-4 and TRBJ2-1; D is tentatively TRBD1 or TRBD2 (5 bases each). Trimming shortened V by 4 bases and J by 15 bases, and 17 bases separated the two germline ends. The CDR3 has 12 amino acids. Germline V gene lookup returns CDR1 SGHNT and CDR2 YYREEE (reference sequence). The CDR3 sequence is CASSAGTENPFF. The CDR3 DNA follows: TGTGCCAGCAGCGCTGGGACGGAGAATCCGTTCTTC.